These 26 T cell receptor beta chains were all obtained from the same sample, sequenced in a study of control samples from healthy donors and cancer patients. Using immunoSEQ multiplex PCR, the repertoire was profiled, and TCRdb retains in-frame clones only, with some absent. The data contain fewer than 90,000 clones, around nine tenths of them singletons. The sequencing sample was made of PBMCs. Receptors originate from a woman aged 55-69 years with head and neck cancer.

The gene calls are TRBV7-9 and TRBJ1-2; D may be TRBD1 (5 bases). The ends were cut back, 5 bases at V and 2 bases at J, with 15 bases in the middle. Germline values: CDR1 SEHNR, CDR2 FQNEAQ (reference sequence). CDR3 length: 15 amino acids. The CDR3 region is CASSRSGSRNYGYTF. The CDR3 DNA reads TGTGCCAGCAGCAGATCAGGGAGTCGAAACTATGGCTACACCTTC. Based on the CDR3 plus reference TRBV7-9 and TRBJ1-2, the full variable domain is DTGVSQNPRHKITKRGQNVTFRCDPISEHNRLYWYRQTLGQGPEFLTYFQNEAQLEKSRLLSDRFSAERPKGSFSTLEIQRTEQGDSAMYLCASSRSGSRNYGYTFGSGTRLTVV.

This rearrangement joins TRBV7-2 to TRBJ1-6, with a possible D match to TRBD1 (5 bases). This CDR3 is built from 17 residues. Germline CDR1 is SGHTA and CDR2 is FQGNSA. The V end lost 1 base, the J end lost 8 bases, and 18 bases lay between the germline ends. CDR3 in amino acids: CASSLGGGTAGYSPLHF. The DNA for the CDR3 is TGTGCCAGCAGCTTAGGGGGTGGGACGGCCGGATATTCACCCCTCCACTTT.

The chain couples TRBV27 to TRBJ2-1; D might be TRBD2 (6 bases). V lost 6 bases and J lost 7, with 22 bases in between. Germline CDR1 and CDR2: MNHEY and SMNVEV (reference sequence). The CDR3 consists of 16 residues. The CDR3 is CASRMSLSGALNEQFF. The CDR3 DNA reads TGTGCCAGCAGAATGAGTCTGTCGGGAGCTCTTAATGAGCAGTTCTTC.

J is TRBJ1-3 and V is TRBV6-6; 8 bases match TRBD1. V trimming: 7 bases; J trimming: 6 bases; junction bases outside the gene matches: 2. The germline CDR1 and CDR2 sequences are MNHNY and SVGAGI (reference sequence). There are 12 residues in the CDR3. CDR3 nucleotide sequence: TGTGCCAGCAAGGGACAGGAAAACACCATATATTTT. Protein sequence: CASKGQENTIYF.

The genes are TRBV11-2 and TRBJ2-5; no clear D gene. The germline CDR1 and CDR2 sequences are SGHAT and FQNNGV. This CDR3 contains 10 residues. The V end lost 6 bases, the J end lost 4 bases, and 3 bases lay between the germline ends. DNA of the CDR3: TGTGCCAGCAGGTCAGAGACCCAGTACTTC. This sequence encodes CASRSETQYF.

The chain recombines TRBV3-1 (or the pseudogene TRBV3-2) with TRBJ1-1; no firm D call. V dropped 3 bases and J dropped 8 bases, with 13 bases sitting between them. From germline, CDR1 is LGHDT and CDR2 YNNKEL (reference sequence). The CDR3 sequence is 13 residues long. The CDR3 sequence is CASSHLSGPEAFF. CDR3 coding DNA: TGTGCCAGCAGCCACCTCTCGGGTCCCGAAGCTTTCTTT.

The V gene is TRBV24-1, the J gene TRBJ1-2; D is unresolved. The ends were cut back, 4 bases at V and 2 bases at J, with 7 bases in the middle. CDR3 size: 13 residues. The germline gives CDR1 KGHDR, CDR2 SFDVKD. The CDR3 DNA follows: TGTGCCACCAGTGACACAACCAACTATGGCTACACCTTC. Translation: CATSDTTNYGYTF.

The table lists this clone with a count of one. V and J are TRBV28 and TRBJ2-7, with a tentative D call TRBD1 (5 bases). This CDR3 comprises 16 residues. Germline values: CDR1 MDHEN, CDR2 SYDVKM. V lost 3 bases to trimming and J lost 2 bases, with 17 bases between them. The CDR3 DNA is TGTGCCAGCAGTTTTGTGCCTTGGGGCGGAGCCTACGAGCAGTACTTC. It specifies CASSFVPWGGAYEQYF.

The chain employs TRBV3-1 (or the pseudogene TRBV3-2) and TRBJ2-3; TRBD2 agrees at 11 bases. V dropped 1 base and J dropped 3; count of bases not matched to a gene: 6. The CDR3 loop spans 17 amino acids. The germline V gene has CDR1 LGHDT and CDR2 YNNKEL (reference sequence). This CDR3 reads CASSQVLGTSGTDTQYF. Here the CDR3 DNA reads TGTGCCAGCAGCCAAGTTCTTGGGACTAGCGGTACAGATACGCAGTATTTT.

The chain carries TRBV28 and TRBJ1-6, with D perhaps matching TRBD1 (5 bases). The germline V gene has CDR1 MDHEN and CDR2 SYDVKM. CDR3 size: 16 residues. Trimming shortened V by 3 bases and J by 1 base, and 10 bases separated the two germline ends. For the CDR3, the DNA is TGTGCCAGCAGTTTTGGGGGGAGGTCCTATAATTCACCCCTCCACTTT. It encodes CASSFGGRSYNSPLHF.

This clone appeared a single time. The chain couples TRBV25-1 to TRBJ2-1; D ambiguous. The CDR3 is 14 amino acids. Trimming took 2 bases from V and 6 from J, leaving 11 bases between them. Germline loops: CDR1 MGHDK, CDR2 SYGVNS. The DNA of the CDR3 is TGTGCCAGCAGTGAACGGTATCGTCCCAATGAGCAGTTCTTC. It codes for CASSERYRPNEQFF.

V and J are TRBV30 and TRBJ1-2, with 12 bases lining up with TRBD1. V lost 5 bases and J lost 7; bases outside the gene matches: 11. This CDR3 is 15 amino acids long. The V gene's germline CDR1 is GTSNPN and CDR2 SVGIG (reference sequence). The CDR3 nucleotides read TGTGCCTGGTATCGGGACAGGGGGCGCAGCAGTGGCTACACCTTC. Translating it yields CAWYRDRGRSSGYTF.

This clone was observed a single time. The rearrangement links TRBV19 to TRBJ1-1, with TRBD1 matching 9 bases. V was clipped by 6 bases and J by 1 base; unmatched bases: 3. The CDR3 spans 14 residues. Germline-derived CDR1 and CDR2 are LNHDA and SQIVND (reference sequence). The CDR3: CASRWTGANTEAFF. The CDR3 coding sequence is TGTGCCAGTAGATGGACAGGGGCGAACACTGAAGCTTTCTTT.

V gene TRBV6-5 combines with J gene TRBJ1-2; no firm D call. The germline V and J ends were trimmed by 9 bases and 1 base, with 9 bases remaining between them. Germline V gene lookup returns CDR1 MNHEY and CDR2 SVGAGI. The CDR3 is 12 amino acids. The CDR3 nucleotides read TGTGCCAGTAGGACGATTAACTATGGCTACACCTTC. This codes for CASRTINYGYTF.

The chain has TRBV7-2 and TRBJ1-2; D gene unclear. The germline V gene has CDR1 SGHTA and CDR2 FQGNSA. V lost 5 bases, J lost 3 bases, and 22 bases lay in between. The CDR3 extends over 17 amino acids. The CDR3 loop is CASSLGPALSTDYGYTF. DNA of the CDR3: TGTGCCAGCAGCCTTGGCCCGGCTCTCTCGACTGACTATGGCTACACCTTC.

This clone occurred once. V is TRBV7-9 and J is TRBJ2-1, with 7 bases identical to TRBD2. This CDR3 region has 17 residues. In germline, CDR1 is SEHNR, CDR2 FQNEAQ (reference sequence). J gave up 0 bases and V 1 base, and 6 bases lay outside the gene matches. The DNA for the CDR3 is TGTGCCAGCAGCTTAGTGGGGAGCGGGATCTCCTACAATGAGCAGTTCTTC. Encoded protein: CASSLVGSGISYNEQFF.

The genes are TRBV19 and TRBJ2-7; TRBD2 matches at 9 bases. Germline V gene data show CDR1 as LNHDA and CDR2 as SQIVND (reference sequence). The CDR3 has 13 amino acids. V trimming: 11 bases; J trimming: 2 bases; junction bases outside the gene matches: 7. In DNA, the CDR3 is TGTGCCGGCTATAGCGGGAGCGCCTACGAGCAGTACTTC. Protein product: CAGYSGSAYEQYF.

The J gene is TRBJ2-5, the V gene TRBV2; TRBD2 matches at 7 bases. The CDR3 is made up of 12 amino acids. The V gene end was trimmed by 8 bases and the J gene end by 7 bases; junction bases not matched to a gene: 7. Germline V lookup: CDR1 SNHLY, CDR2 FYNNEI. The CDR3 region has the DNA TGTGCCAGCGGGGGGGAGCTGGCGACCCAGTACTTC. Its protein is CASGGELATQYF.

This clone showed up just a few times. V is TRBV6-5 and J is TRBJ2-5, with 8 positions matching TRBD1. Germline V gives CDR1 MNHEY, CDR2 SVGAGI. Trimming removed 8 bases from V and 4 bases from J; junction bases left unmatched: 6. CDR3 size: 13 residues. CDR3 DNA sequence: TGTGCCAGCCAAGGGACAGGCATAGAGACCCAGTACTTC. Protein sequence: CASQGTGIETQYF.

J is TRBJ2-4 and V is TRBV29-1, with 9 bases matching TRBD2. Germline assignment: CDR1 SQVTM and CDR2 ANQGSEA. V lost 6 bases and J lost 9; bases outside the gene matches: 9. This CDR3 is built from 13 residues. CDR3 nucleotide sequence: TGCAGCGTAAAAAATAGCGGGAGTATCATTCAGTACTTC. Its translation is CSVKNSGSIIQYF.

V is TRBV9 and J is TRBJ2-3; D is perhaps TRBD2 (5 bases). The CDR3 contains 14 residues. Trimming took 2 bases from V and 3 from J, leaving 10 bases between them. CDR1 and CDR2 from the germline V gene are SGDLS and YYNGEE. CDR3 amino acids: CASSVTRSTDTQYF. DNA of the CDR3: TGTGCCAGCAGCGTCACTAGGTCTACAGATACGCAGTATTTT. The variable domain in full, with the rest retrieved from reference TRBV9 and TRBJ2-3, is DSGVTQTPKHLITATGQRVTLRCSPRSGDLSVYWYQQSLDQGLQFLIQYYNGEERAKGNILERFSAQQFPDLHSELNLSSLELGDSALYFCASSVTRSTDTQYFGPGTRLTVL.

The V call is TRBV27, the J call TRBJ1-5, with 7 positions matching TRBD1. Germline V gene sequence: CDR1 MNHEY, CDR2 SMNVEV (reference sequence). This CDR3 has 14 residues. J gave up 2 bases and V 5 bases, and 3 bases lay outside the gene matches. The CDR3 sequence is CASSLDRGNQPQHF. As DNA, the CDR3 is TGTGCCAGCAGTCTAGACAGGGGCAATCAGCCCCAGCATTTT.

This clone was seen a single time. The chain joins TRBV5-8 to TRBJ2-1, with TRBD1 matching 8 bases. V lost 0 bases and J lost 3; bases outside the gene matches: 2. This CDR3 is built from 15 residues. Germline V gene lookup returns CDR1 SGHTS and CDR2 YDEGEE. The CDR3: CASSLGTGFYNEQFF. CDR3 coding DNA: TGTGCCAGCAGCTTGGGGACAGGGTTCTACAATGAGCAGTTCTTC. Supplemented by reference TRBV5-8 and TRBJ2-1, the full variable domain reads EAGVTQSPTHLIKTRGQQATLRCSPISGHTSVYWYQQALGLGLQFLLWYDEGEERNRGNFPPRFSGRQFPNYSSELNVNALELEDSALYLCASSLGTGFYNEQFFGPGTRLTVL.

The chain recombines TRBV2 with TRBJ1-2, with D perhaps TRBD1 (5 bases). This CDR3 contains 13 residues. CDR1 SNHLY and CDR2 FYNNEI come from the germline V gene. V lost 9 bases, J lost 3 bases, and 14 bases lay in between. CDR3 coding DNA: TGTGCCAGTAGCAGGGACGTCGACTATGGCTACACCTTC. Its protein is CASSRDVDYGYTF.

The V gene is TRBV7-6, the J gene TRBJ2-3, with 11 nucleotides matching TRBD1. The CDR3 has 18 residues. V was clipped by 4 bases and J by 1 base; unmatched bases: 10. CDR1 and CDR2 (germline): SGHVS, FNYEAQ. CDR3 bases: TGTGCCAGCAGCTCGGGGACAGGGGGAGGTCGTGGCACAGATACGCAGTATTTT. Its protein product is CASSSGTGGGRGTDTQYF.

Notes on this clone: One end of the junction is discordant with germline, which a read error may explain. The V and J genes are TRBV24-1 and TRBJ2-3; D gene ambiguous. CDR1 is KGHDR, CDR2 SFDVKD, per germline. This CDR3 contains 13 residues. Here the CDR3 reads CATSDLRSVQWDF. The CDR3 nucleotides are TGTGCCACCAGTGATTTGCGGTCCGTTCAGTGGGATTTT.